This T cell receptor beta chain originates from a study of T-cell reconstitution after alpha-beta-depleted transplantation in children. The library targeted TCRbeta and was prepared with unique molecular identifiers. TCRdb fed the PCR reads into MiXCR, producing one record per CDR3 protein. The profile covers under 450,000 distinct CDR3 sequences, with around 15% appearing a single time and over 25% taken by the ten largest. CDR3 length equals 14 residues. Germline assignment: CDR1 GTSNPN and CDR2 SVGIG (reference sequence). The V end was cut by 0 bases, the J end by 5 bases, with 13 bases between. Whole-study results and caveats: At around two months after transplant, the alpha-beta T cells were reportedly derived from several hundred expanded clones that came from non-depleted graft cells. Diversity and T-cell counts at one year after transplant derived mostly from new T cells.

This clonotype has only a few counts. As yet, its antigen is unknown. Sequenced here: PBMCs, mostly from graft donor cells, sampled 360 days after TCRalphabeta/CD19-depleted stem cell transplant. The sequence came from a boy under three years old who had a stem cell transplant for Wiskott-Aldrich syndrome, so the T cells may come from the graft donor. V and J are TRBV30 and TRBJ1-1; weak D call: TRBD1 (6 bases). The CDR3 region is CAWSVNTRGTEAFF. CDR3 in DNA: TGTGCCTGGAGTGTTAATACCAGGGGTACTGAAGCTTTCTTT.